This T cell receptor (beta chain) originates from a study of OX40 agonist ivuxolimab in advanced cancers. Looking at the study overall: The patients received ivuxolimab by intravenous route every 2 weeks at 0.01 to 10 mg/kg. Enrolled patients in dose escalation had cancers that were hepatocellular carcinoma, melanoma, renal cell or head and neck cancer. 30% to 40% of patients had received prior checkpoint inhibitor therapy. Broader study findings: More expanded clones were seen, on average, in CD8+ T cells than in CD4+.

Data came from immunoSEQ multiplex PCR; TCRdb stores just in-frame clones and leaves some out. The sample carries roughly 64,000 clones, 80% to 90% recorded once. About this clone itself: The antigen remains unidentified.

The TCR comes from an adult with an advanced solid tumor such as melanoma, head and neck, liver or kidney cancer. The specimen comprised CD4+ or CD8+ T cells sorted from blood, sampled in a trial of the OX40 agonist ivuxolimab.

For the CDR3, the DNA is TGTGCCAGCTTTTGGGACAGGGGAGACGAAAAACTGTTTTTT. This translates into CASFWDRGDEKLFF. V and J are TRBV2 and TRBJ1-4; 10 positions agree with TRBD1. V lost 8 bases to trimming and J lost 8 bases; unmatched junction nucleotides: 8. This CDR3 contains 14 residues. The V gene's germline CDR1 is SNHLY and CDR2 FYNNEI.